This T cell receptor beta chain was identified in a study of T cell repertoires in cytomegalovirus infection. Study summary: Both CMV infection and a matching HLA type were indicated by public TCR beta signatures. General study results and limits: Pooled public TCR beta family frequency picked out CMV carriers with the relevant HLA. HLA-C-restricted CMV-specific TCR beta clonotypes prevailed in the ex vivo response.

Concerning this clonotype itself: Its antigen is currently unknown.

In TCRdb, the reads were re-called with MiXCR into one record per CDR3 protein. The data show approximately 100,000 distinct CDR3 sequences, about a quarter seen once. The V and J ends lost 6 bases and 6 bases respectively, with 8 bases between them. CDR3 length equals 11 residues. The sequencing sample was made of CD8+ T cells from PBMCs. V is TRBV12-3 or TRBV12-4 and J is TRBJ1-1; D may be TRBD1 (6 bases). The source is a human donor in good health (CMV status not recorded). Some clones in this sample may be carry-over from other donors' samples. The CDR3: CASSPGAEAFF. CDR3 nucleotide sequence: TGTGCCAGCAGCCCAGGGGCTGAAGCTTTCTTT.